Below are 10 T cell receptor beta chains sequenced from a single sample in a study of technical replicates of blood from a few donors. Measured with immunoSEQ multiplex PCR; TCRdb has only the in-frame clones, and not every one. The sample lists 100,000 or so clones; 96% were seen once. Material: T cells isolated from PBMCs. Receptors were obtained from a human donor in good health.

In regard to this clone: Other DNA sequences in the sample encode the same CDR3. The CDR3: CASSLDRAQETQYF. DNA for the CDR3: TGCGCCAGCAGCTTGGACAGGGCCCAAGAGACCCAGTACTTC. The V and J genes are TRBV5-1 and TRBJ2-5, with D possibly being TRBD1 (6 bases). The CDR3 has 14 residues. CDR1 is SGHRS and CDR2 is YFSETQ in the germline V gene. V shed 0 bases and J shed 1 base, with 7 bases lying between them.

This chain links TRBV27 with TRBJ2-1; 9 bases are a match to TRBD1. CDR1 and CDR2 from the germline V gene are MNHEY and SMNVEV (reference sequence). This CDR3 spans 15 amino acids. V was clipped by 7 bases and J by 5 bases; unmatched bases: 9. The CDR3 DNA follows: TGTGCCAGCACTCTATTAGGACAGGGGAACAATGAGCAGTTCTTC. Protein: CASTLLGQGNNEQFF.

This chain links TRBV28 with TRBJ2-3, with 7 bases aligning to TRBD2. CDR3 length: 14 residues. V gave up 6 bases and J gave up 3 bases; unmatched junction bases: 6. Germline V gene sequence: CDR1 MDHEN, CDR2 SYDVKM. CDR3 sequence: CASSLGRETDTQYF. CDR3 DNA sequence: TGTGCCAGCAGCCTCGGGCGGGAGACAGATACGCAGTATTTT.

This clone occurred once. The rearrangement uses TRBV28 and TRBJ2-1; 8 bases are a match to TRBD1. Germline CDR1 reads MDHEN; CDR2 reads SYDVKM. The CDR3 is 15 amino acids. The V and J ends lost 8 bases and 0 bases, in that order; junction bases with no gene match: 6. CDR3 amino acids: CASFGTGGSYNEQFF. The CDR3, as DNA: TGTGCCAGCTTCGGAACAGGGGGCTCCTACAATGAGCAGTTCTTC. The full variable domain, completed using reference TRBV28 and TRBJ2-1, is DVKVTQSSRYLVKRTGEKVFLECVQDMDHENMFWYRQDPGLGLRLIYFSYDVKMKEKGDIPEGYSVSREKKERFSLILESASTNQTSMYLCASFGTGGSYNEQFFGPGTRLTVL.

The genes are TRBV9 and TRBJ2-1, with 10 bases identical to TRBD2. The trim removed 1 base at V and 10 bases at J, leaving 14 bases unmatched. In germline, CDR1 is SGDLS, CDR2 YYNGEE. The CDR3 contains 17 residues. CDR3 in amino acids: CASSVSLSSGGPEEQFF. The CDR3 DNA follows: TGTGCCAGCAGCGTAAGCCTCTCTAGCGGGGGACCAGAAGAGCAGTTCTTC.

About this clone itself: Other DNA sequences from this sample encode an identical CDR3 as well. This rearrangement joins TRBV20-1 to TRBJ1-2, with D tentatively TRBD1 (5 bases). V was trimmed by 4 bases and J by 5 bases, leaving 8 bases between them. The CDR3 sequence is 11 residues long. From germline, CDR1 is DFQATT and CDR2 SNEGSKA (reference sequence). CDR3 bases: TGCAGTGCTACAGACAGTTATGGCTACACCTTC. It yields the protein CSATDSYGYTF.

The chain uses TRBV15 and TRBJ2-1, with a weak D call TRBD2 (6 bases). The CDR3 totals 16 residues. Germline V lookup: CDR1 LNHNV, CDR2 YYDKDF (reference sequence). With 0 bases removed from V and 10 bases from J, the gap between germline ends came to 19 bases. The CDR3 nucleotides are TGTGCCACCAGCAGAGATAAGCGACGGGAGTCGGGAGAGCAGTTCTTC. It specifies CATSRDKRRESGEQFF.

The CDR3 DNA reads as TGTGCCACCAGCAGAGTAGCAGGGGGCGGCTCTGACCTAAGCAATGAGCAGTTCTTC. Protein sequence: CATSRVAGGGSDLSNEQFF. The rearrangement joins TRBV15 to TRBJ2-1; 8 positions match TRBD1. The V and J ends lost 1 base and 6 bases, in that order; junction bases with no gene match: 17. This CDR3 has 19 residues. Germline CDR1 is LNHNV and CDR2 is YYDKDF (reference sequence). The full variable domain, rest sourced from reference TRBV15 and TRBJ2-1, is DAMVIQNPRYQVTQFGKPVTLSCSQTLNHNVMYWYQQKSSQAPKLLFHYYDKDFNNEADTPDNFQSRRPNTSFCFLDIRSPGLGDTAMYLCATSRVAGGGSDLSNEQFFGPGTRLTVL.

This chain links TRBV27 with TRBJ1-2; D might be TRBD1 (6 bases). The germline gives CDR1 MNHEY, CDR2 SMNVEV (reference sequence). V lost 8 bases to trimming and J lost 8 bases, with 12 bases between them. The CDR3 is 11 amino acids. CDR3 bases: TGTGCCAGCCCGGACAGACGGGGCTACACCTTC. It encodes CASPDRRGYTF.

V is TRBV19 and J is TRBJ2-1, with a possible D match to TRBD2 (6 bases). CDR3 length: 15 residues. Germline V gene sequence: CDR1 LNHDA, CDR2 SQIVND (reference sequence). Trimming took off 10 bases at V and 6 bases at J, with 22 bases between the two ends. Here the CDR3 reads CATDSGGRRSNEQFF. In DNA form, the CDR3 reads TGTGCCACTGACAGTGGGGGGAGGAGGTCCAATGAGCAGTTCTTC.